These T cell receptor beta chains were read from a single sample in a study of T cells after yellow fever vaccination. MiXCR, applied by TCRdb to the 5' RACE reads, yields one record per CDR3 protein. The sample has more than 300,000 distinct CDR3 sequences; over 8.5% are singletons. Sequenced material: CD4+ T cells sorted from PBMCs, taken 45 days after the yellow fever booster vaccination. All receptors derive from a man between 18 and 29 years old who received the YFV17D yellow fever vaccine. CDR3s leave out the opening cysteine and the closing phenylalanine or tryptophan. Size is omitted from some rows. Given values are once, few, many or a class for expanded clones.

V gene	clone size	J gene	CDR3 protein
TRBV20-1	few	TRBJ2-5	SARVRGGETQY
TRBV6-5	many	TRBJ2-7	ASSYYPVSYEQY
TRBV6-5	few	TRBJ1-1	ASSPPRGTTEAF
TRBV29-1	-	TRBJ1-1	SVVRSGNTEAF
TRBV10-3	-	TRBJ2-1	AISDYNRGPIGNEQF
TRBV7-6	-	TRBJ2-5	ASSLVLWGREPETQY
TRBV7-2	few	TRBJ1-5	ASSFSQGLNQPQH
TRBV12-3/TRBV12-4	-	TRBJ1-4	ASRLGTEGEKLF
TRBV6-5	-	TRBJ1-6	ASSRPPGSPLH
TRBV6-5	few	TRBJ1-1	ASSYDRGSKSEAF
TRBV19	few	TRBJ2-3	ASSIDSGTGNKDTQY
TRBV20-1	many	TRBJ1-2	SARDLRLGDYGYT
TRBV7-2	many	TRBJ2-3	ASSLGPDTQY
TRBV12-3/TRBV12-4	few	TRBJ1-1	ASSFVGMGTEAF
TRBV21-1	-	TRBJ2-7	ASSKTGEVYEQY
TRBV7-2	-	TRBJ2-7	ASSLLPQSIYEQY
TRBV28	few	TRBJ2-6	ASSASSFGTSGTPSSGANVLT
TRBV7-3	many	TRBJ2-3	ASSPNRGTDTQY
TRBV12-3/TRBV12-4	-	TRBJ2-1	ASSALAGGPNEQF
TRBV7-8	-	TRBJ1-5	ASSLAPNSNQPQH
TRBV11-2	-	TRBJ2-7	ASSLSAESYEQY
TRBV30	-	TRBJ1-1	AWSVSGLPNTEAF
TRBV5-1	-	TRBJ2-6	ASGLTGANVLT
TRBV7-2	-	TRBJ1-5	ASSPASNQPQH
TRBV10-3	-	TRBJ1-1	AISVRQQNTEAF
TRBV20-1	once	TRBJ2-1	SARQRVAGGRYNEQF
TRBV20-1	few	TRBJ2-5	SATDGMHSGGAGKTQY
TRBV7-9	-	TRBJ1-2	ASSLAAGRGYT
TRBV10-3	-	TRBJ2-1	AISETVNEQF
TRBV9	few	TRBJ1-3	ASSVGGNRKNTIY
TRBV2	few	TRBJ2-3	ATSTGRVDTQY
TRBV7-2	few	TRBJ2-2	ASRYRVSNTGELF
TRBV28	many	TRBJ1-6	ASSSGAAIYNSPLH
TRBV20-1	-	TRBJ2-7	SARVTSFSYEQY
TRBV4-1	-	TRBJ1-5	ASGRWLNQPQH
TRBV5-1	few	TRBJ1-4	ASRTQGGNEKLF
TRBV6-2/TRBV6-3	few	TRBJ2-1	ASRLWGPLGDFDEQF
TRBV7-6	few	TRBJ2-3	ATRAGGGTDTQY
TRBV7-2	few	TRBJ1-1	ASSSDRGRPEAF
TRBV5-6	few	TRBJ2-3	ASSFDRVGTDTQY
TRBV6-2/TRBV6-3	many	TRBJ2-2	ATGNTGELF
TRBV7-2	few	TRBJ1-2	ASSSPDRGLGGYT
TRBV4-3	-	TRBJ1-1	ASSQVNARGHAF
TRBV3-1	many	TRBJ2-6	ASSQAGANVLT
TRBV19	-	TRBJ1-5	ASSNGPRNQPQH
TRBV5-4	-	TRBJ2-3	ASSLEGASGDRGGTDTQY
TRBV5-1	few	TRBJ2-5	ASSPLSGPQETQY
TRBV7-3	many	TRBJ2-1	ASSLIGSRAPEQF
TRBV18	-	TRBJ2-3	ASSSRTASSTDTQY
TRBV7-2	-	TRBJ1-2	ASSARQGDGYT
TRBV12-3/TRBV12-4	-	TRBJ2-5	ASSWGRREETQY
TRBV18	few	TRBJ2-4	ASSLTVGDIQY
TRBV5-1	-	TRBJ1-1	ASSFKGEDTEAF
TRBV5-6	-	TRBJ2-7	ASSLVRGNEQY
TRBV20-1	few	TRBJ2-3	SASPSSGGSTDTQY
TRBV5-1	-	TRBJ2-1	ASSLAGDRGDEQF
TRBV6-5	few	TRBJ1-1	ASTRRIGVNTEAF
TRBV5-1	few	TRBJ2-1	ASSLADGGERQF
TRBV18	-	TRBJ1-5	ASAGGNGNQPQH